Listed here is a single T cell receptor (beta chain). The sample originates from a study of control samples from healthy donors and cancer patients. Profiled with immunoSEQ multiplex PCR; TCRdb holds only in-frame clones, not every one. The sample lists roughly 180,000 clones, roughly 94% seen once, with about 1.5% in the top ten. V was shortened by 0 bases and J by 1 base, with 10 bases between the two germline ends. This CDR3 spans 15 amino acids. Germline values: CDR1 SGDLS, CDR2 YYNGEE. Sequenced: blood. The sequence came from a woman under 30 in good health. The chain uses TRBV9 and TRBJ1-2; D is uncertain. DNA for the CDR3: TGTGCCAGCAGCGTAGGTACAGACTTTAACTATGGCTACACCTTC. It codes for CASSVGTDFNYGYTF.